These 10 T cell receptor beta chains originate from one sample sequenced in a study of cytomegalovirus exposure and HLA in healthy donors. In the PCR, 60 Vbeta and 13 Jbeta primers were used. Repertoires were generated with immunoSEQ multiplex PCR, while TCRdb's copy carries only in-frame clones and drops some. The profile shows roughly 83,000 clones, 65% to 80% of them singletons. What was sequenced was PBMCs. The receptors shown here come from a man aged 55 to 69 in good health and CMV-seronegative.

J is TRBJ2-7 and V is TRBV7-9; 11 bases are a match to TRBD2. CDR3 length equals 15 residues. From germline, CDR1 is SEHNR and CDR2 FQNEAQ (reference sequence). V gave up 5 bases and J gave up 3 bases; unmatched junction bases: 6. The CDR3 bases are TGTGCCAGCAGCCCAACTAGCGGGGGCCTCTACGAGCAGTACTTC. This encodes CASSPTSGGLYEQYF.

The chain couples TRBV5-1 to TRBJ1-5, with D perhaps TRBD1 (6 bases). The CDR3 is 15 residues long. The V gene's germline CDR1 is SGHRS and CDR2 YFSETQ. The germline V and J ends were trimmed by 6 bases and 6 bases, with 19 bases remaining between them. CDR3: CASTGGSGGPQPQHF. CDR3 sequence (DNA): TGCGCCAGCACCGGGGGCAGCGGGGGGCCTCAGCCCCAGCATTTT.

The V call is TRBV27, the J call TRBJ1-2, with D uncertain. In germline, CDR1 is MNHEY, CDR2 SMNVEV (reference sequence). The CDR3 runs to 15 residues. V dropped 2 bases and J dropped 4 bases, with 14 bases sitting between them. CDR3 sequence reads: CASSLLPTGVYGYTF. The CDR3 bases are TGTGCCAGCAGTTTACTGCCCACTGGTGTCTATGGCTACACCTTC.

In this sample, this clone turned up a few times. A far larger clone is one nucleotide away, so this likely arose from a read error. This rearrangement joins TRBV4-2 to TRBJ1-1, with 11 bases identical to TRBD1. The junction had 5 bases not matched to a gene; V was cut back by 4 bases and J by 7 bases. The CDR3 totals 14 residues. Per germline, CDR1 LGHNA and CDR2 YNFKEQ. CDR3 amino acids: CASSPGTGGGEAFF. CDR3 DNA sequence: TGTGCCAGCAGCCCGGGGACAGGGGGGGGTGAAGCTTTCTTT.

The sample holds one count of this clone. This chain joins TRBV5-1 and TRBJ1-1, with D uncertain. The CDR3 has 15 amino acids. V was cut by 4 bases and J by 1 base, with 14 bases left in between. The germline gives CDR1 SGHRS, CDR2 YFSETQ. Here the CDR3 reads CASSPRESPNTEAFF. The CDR3, as DNA: TGCGCCAGCAGCCCGAGAGAGTCTCCGAACACTGAAGCTTTCTTT.

This clone was found once. This chain joins TRBV6-5 and TRBJ1-2, with unresolved D. V was trimmed by 5 bases and J by 4 bases, leaving 11 bases between them. There are 13 residues in the CDR3. Germline assignment: CDR1 MNHEY and CDR2 SVGAGI. DNA of the CDR3: TGTGCCAGCAGTGGGGTAGAGGGCTATGGCTACACCTTC. This gives the protein CASSGVEGYGYTF.

This clone has a handful of counts. This sequence joins TRBV11-1 and TRBJ1-1, with 9 bases fitting TRBD1. Looked up from germline, CDR1 is SGHAT and CDR2 is FQDESV (reference sequence). CDR3 length: 16 residues. J gave up 3 bases and V 4 bases, and 9 bases lay outside the gene matches. The CDR3 here is CASSSNRDRADTEAFF. CDR3 in DNA: TGTGCCAGCAGCTCAAATCGGGACAGGGCGGACACTGAAGCTTTCTTT.

In its sample, this clone was seen a few times. V is TRBV2 and J is TRBJ2-7; the match to TRBD1 covers 7 bases. This CDR3 region has 13 residues. V trimming: 0 bases; J trimming: 11 bases; junction bases outside the gene matches: 7. CDR1 and CDR2 (germline): SNHLY, FYNNEI. CDR3 region: CASSEAPRQGEYF. The CDR3 DNA follows: TGTGCCAGCAGTGAAGCGCCTAGACAGGGAGAGTACTTC.

This chain uses TRBV7-8 with TRBJ2-1, with 12 bases aligning to TRBD2. In germline, CDR1 is SGHVS, CDR2 FQNEAQ. Trimming at V came to 4 bases and at J to 9 bases, leaving 7 bases not matched to a gene. The CDR3 contains 15 residues. The CDR3: CASSYSSGGEGEQFF. The CDR3 nucleotides are TGTGCCAGCAGCTATTCTAGCGGGGGGGAGGGTGAGCAGTTCTTC.

This clone has a handful of counts. The chain carries TRBV5-4 and TRBJ2-7; 10 bases agree with TRBD2. CDR1 is SGHNT, CDR2 YYREEE, per germline (reference sequence). The junction had 6 bases not matched to a gene; V was cut back by 1 base and J by 5 bases. The CDR3 spans 15 residues. The CDR3 region has the DNA TGTGCCAGCAGCTTGAAGCGGGGGGGCCTCAACGAGCAGTACTTC. Encoded protein: CASSLKRGGLNEQYF.